Detailed here is one T cell receptor beta chain. Its specificity is unknown. Germline CDR1 and CDR2: LNHDA and SQIVND (reference sequence). This CDR3 has 14 amino acids. The germline V and J ends were trimmed by 6 bases and 0 bases, with 9 bases remaining between them. The treatment denotes: approximately 11-day PBMC culture with coronavirus spike peptide pools or control peptides (ViraFEST assay). The data derive from a study of vaccination and CD4 T cells after COVID-19. About the research overall: The convalescents included six males and four females, and among them two were Hispanic while seven were Caucasian. Every culture used as a control got a CEFX pool, an HIV-1 Nef pool, or no peptide.

An Oncomine TCR Beta short-read assay was used to sequence the DNA from cultured CD4+ T cells. Cultures of CD4+ T cells served as the source for extracting genomic DNA. MiXCR was run by TCRdb on the PCR reads, yielding one entry per CDR3 protein. Among roughly 16,000 distinct CDR3 sequences listed, roughly half were seen once. The clonotype comes from a human donor who had recovered from COVID-19. The chain couples TRBV19 to TRBJ1-5; TRBD1 might be the D (5 bases). The input for sequencing was CD4+ T cells from blood, cultured in vitro, taken before SARS-CoV-2 vaccination. The CDR3 protein is CASSRTFSNQPQHF. CDR3 DNA sequence: TGTGCCAGTAGCAGGACATTTAGCAATCAGCCCCAGCATTTT.